The next 29 T cell receptor beta chains were all read from a single sample in a study of radiation and T cells in renal cell carcinoma. Only in-frame clones appear in the TCRdb table, and some are missing; sequencing was by immunoSEQ multiplex PCR. The sample carries 100,000 to 150,000 clones, 88% recorded once. Time point defined: blood 2 weeks post-SBRT. Treatment reported: 15 Gy SBRT to primary tumor, nephrectomy 4 weeks later. Sequencing used blood, obtained from a patient whose treatment included radiotherapy and nephrectomy. These receptors came from a woman aged 70-85 years with renal cell carcinoma.

The V call is TRBV9, the J call TRBJ2-2; no definite D call. V lost 0 bases, J lost 3 bases, and 6 bases lay in between. The CDR3 runs 14 residues. Germline lookup yields CDR1 SGDLS and CDR2 YYNGEE. CDR3 in amino acids: CASSVERYTGELFF. The CDR3 DNA is TGTGCCAGCAGCGTAGAGAGGTACACCGGGGAGCTGTTTTTT.

The gene calls are TRBV5-1 and TRBJ2-7, with 10 bases identical to TRBD2. Germline V gives CDR1 SGHRS, CDR2 YFSETQ. Trimming removed 0 bases from V and 4 bases from J; junction bases left unmatched: 4. This CDR3 contains 15 residues. The CDR3 region is CASSLGTSGLYEQYF. The DNA for the CDR3 is TGCGCCAGCAGCTTGGGGACTAGCGGACTGTACGAGCAGTACTTC.

The rearrangement links TRBV5-1 to TRBJ2-1; 9 nucleotides line up with TRBD2. V lost 4 bases to trimming and J lost 9 bases; unmatched junction nucleotides: 8. Germline lookup yields CDR1 SGHRS and CDR2 YFSETQ. The CDR3 totals 14 residues. CDR3 loop: CASSLRTSAGEQFF. In DNA, the CDR3 is TGCGCCAGCAGCCTACGGACTAGCGCGGGTGAGCAGTTCTTC.

The V and J genes are TRBV19 and TRBJ1-2; D call uncertain. The V end lost 7 bases, the J end lost 10 bases, and 13 bases lay between the germline ends. CDR1 is LNHDA and CDR2 is SQIVND in the germline V gene (reference sequence). CDR3 length equals 11 residues. Written as DNA, the CDR3 is TGTGCCAGTACAGAACGGAGCCACTACACCTTC. Translation: CASTERSHYTF.

The chain has TRBV5-6 and TRBJ1-1; unclear D gene. The CDR3 sequence is 13 residues long. Trimming removed 5 bases from V and 0 bases from J, with 8 bases in between. In germline, CDR1 is SGHDT, CDR2 YYEEEE. CDR3 loop: CASSRKMNTEAFF. CDR3 coding DNA: TGTGCCAGCAGTCGAAAAATGAACACTGAAGCTTTCTTT.

V and J are TRBV6-1 and TRBJ2-1, with 9 bases that match TRBD1. Germline V gene data show CDR1 as MNHNS and CDR2 as SASEGT. The V segment lost 4 bases and the J segment 2 bases; nucleotides outside the gene matches: 6. The CDR3 extends over 16 amino acids. The DNA of the CDR3 is TGTGCCAGCAGTGGAACCGGGACAGGGCCCTACAATGAGCAGTTCTTC. This codes for CASSGTGTGPYNEQFF.

The chain carries TRBV19 and TRBJ2-5, with TRBD1 identical over 9 bases. CDR3 length equals 14 residues. V shed 5 bases and J 5 bases; nucleotides not matched to a gene: 6. Germline values: CDR1 LNHDA, CDR2 SQIVND (reference sequence). The CDR3 DNA reads TGTGCCAGTAGTCAAGGGGGGACAGGGGAGACCCAGTACTTC. Residues: CASSQGGTGETQYF.

The chain uses TRBV7-9 and TRBJ2-7; D uncertain. The CDR3 is 15 residues long. With 0 bases removed from V and 0 bases from J, the gap between germline ends came to 9 bases. The germline V gene encodes CDR1 SEHNR and CDR2 FQNEAQ (reference sequence). The CDR3 spells CASSLAGSRSYEQYF. The CDR3 nucleotides are TGTGCCAGCAGCTTAGCGGGTAGCCGCTCCTACGAGCAGTACTTC. The whole variable domain, filled in from reference TRBV7-9 and TRBJ2-7, reads DTGVSQNPRHKITKRGQNVTFRCDPISEHNRLYWYRQTLGQGPEFLTYFQNEAQLEKSRLLSDRFSAERPKGSFSTLEIQRTEQGDSAMYLCASSLAGSRSYEQYFGPGTRLTVT.

V gene TRBV27 combines with J gene TRBJ2-2, with D possibly being TRBD2 (6 bases). The germline gives CDR1 MNHEY, CDR2 SMNVEV (reference sequence). The CDR3 extends over 15 amino acids. V was trimmed by 6 bases and J by 4 bases, leaving 15 bases between them. The CDR3 loop reads CASRTGTFPTGELFF. The CDR3, as DNA: TGTGCCAGCAGAACCGGGACTTTTCCCACCGGGGAGCTGTTTTTT.

The genes are TRBV9 and TRBJ2-3; D remains ambiguous. The length of the CDR3 is 14 residues. With 6 bases removed from V and 0 bases from J, the gap between germline ends came to 11 bases. Germline V gene sequence: CDR1 SGDLS, CDR2 YYNGEE. The CDR3 sequence is CASKPSHSTDTQYF. CDR3 DNA sequence: TGTGCCAGCAAGCCCAGTCATAGCACAGATACGCAGTATTTT.

The chain couples TRBV5-1 to TRBJ2-5; 9 bases fit TRBD1. The DNA end favors TRBJ2-7, so the J call may be wrong. The germline gives CDR1 SGHRS, CDR2 YFSETQ. The CDR3 is 16 residues long. The CDR3 reads CASSWFGTGNNYEQYF. CDR3 bases: TGCGCCAGCAGCTGGTTTGGGACAGGGAATAACTACGAGCAGTACTTC.

This clone was counted once. The chain links TRBV9 to TRBJ1-1; perhaps TRBD1 as D (5 bases). Germline CDR1 SGDLS, CDR2 YYNGEE. V lost 0 bases to trimming and J lost 11 bases, with 17 bases between them. The CDR3 length is 14 residues. CDR3: CASSVATGGGEAFF. CDR3 nucleotide sequence: TGTGCCAGCAGCGTAGCTACAGGTGGGGGGGAGGCTTTCTTT.

In its sample, this clone was seen a few times. This sequence joins TRBV15 and TRBJ1-2, with 7 bases that match TRBD1. The V gene end was trimmed by 4 bases and the J gene end by 3 bases; junction bases not matched to a gene: 5. The CDR3 spans 14 residues. Per germline, CDR1 LNHNV and CDR2 YYDKDF (reference sequence). CDR3 sequence: CATSKEQGYYGYTF. The CDR3 DNA reads as TGTGCCACCAGCAAAGAACAGGGGTACTATGGCTACACCTTC.

This CDR3 reads CASSTQEAGSQPQHF. The CDR3 nucleotides are TGTGCCAGTAGTACCCAGGAGGCGGGGAGCCAGCCCCAGCATTTT. The chain uses TRBV19 and TRBJ1-5; D not certain. This CDR3 contains 15 residues. The V gene lost 4 bases and the J gene lost 7 bases, with 17 bases spanning the gap. Per germline, CDR1 LNHDA and CDR2 SQIVND (reference sequence). The full variable domain, in which reference TRBV19 and TRBJ1-5 provide the parts outside the CDR3, is DGGITQSPKYLFRKEGQNVTLSCEQNLNHDAMYWYRQDPGQGLRLIYYSQIVNDFQKGDIAEGYSVSREKKESFPLTVTSAQKNPTAFYLCASSTQEAGSQPQHFGDGTRLSIL.

The V gene is TRBV5-5, the J gene TRBJ2-1; D is ambiguous. Germline CDR1 and CDR2: SGHKS and YYEKEE (reference sequence). V lost 0 bases to trimming and J lost 6 bases, with 7 bases between them. The CDR3 is 13 amino acids. The chain's CDR3 is CASSLGPLNEQFF. CDR3 nucleotide sequence: TGTGCCAGCAGCTTGGGACCCCTCAATGAGCAGTTCTTC.

Regarding this clone: In the same sample, other DNA sequences code for this CDR3. The rearrangement joins TRBV5-1 to TRBJ1-2; D is unresolved. There are 13 residues in the CDR3. From germline, CDR1 is SGHRS and CDR2 YFSETQ. V lost 0 bases and J lost 2, with 5 bases in between. For the CDR3, the DNA is TGCGCCAGCAGCTTGGGGCAGAACTATGGCTACACCTTC. It encodes CASSLGQNYGYTF. The complete variable domain, with remaining parts taken from reference TRBV5-1 and TRBJ1-2, reads KAGVTQTPRYLIKTRGQQVTLSCSPISGHRSVSWYQQTPGQGLQFLFEYFSETQRNKGNFPGRFSGRQFSNSRSEMNVSTLELGDSALYLCASSLGQNYGYTFGSGTRLTVV.

V is TRBV19 and J is TRBJ2-1, with D perhaps matching TRBD2 (6 bases). The CDR3 totals 14 residues. Looked up from germline, CDR1 is LNHDA and CDR2 is SQIVND (reference sequence). Trimming left V 2 bases short and J 7 bases short, with 12 bases between. CDR3 sequence (DNA): TGTGCCAGTAGTATAACCGGGGGAAGAAATGAGCAGTTCTTC. This sequence encodes CASSITGGRNEQFF.

Notes on this clone: Other DNA variants within this sample encode the same CDR3. V is TRBV7-2 and J is TRBJ2-7; D unclear. Trimming shortened V by 5 bases and J by 2 bases, and 4 bases separated the two germline ends. Germline V gene data show CDR1 as SGHTA and CDR2 as FQGNSA. The CDR3 is 11 residues long. As DNA, the CDR3 is TGTGCCAGCAGCCTCACCTACGAGCAGTACTTC. It is translated as CASSLTYEQYF.

The rearrangement uses TRBV4-1 and TRBJ1-4; D is undetermined. V was pared by 0 bases and J by 8 bases, with 16 bases between. Looked up from germline, CDR1 is MGHRA and CDR2 is YSYEKL. CDR3 size: 16 residues. CDR3 nucleotides: TGCGCCAGCAGCCAAGATGCCCAACTCCGCGGGGAAAAACTGTTTTTT. It yields the protein CASSQDAQLRGEKLFF.

V usage is TRBV7-9 and J usage is TRBJ2-7, with TRBD2 matching over 9 bases. CDR1 and CDR2 from the germline V gene are SEHNR and FQNEAQ (reference sequence). The trim removed 1 base at V and 7 bases at J, leaving 5 bases unmatched. CDR3 size: 14 residues. The DNA of the CDR3 is TGTGCCAGCAGCTTAGGCGGGGGGGCCGGGGAGCAGTACTTC. It translates to CASSLGGGAGEQYF.

The CDR3 region is CASSILGGSRTEAFF. The CDR3 DNA follows: TGTGCCAGTAGCATCCTTGGGGGCAGTAGGACTGAAGCTTTCTTT. The chain couples TRBV19 to TRBJ1-1, with D perhaps matching TRBD1 (6 bases). V was clipped by 6 bases and J by 5 bases, with 19 bases between them. The length of the CDR3 is 15 residues. Germline V lookup: CDR1 LNHDA, CDR2 SQIVND (reference sequence).

This chain joins TRBV18 and TRBJ2-5; D is perhaps TRBD2 (5 bases). The germline V and J ends were trimmed by 0 bases and 2 bases, with 13 bases remaining between them. Germline lookup yields CDR1 KGHSH and CDR2 LQKENI. The length of the CDR3 is 16 residues. This CDR3 is CASSPPRLGVQETQYF. DNA of the CDR3: TGTGCCAGCTCACCACCTCGGCTCGGGGTACAAGAGACCCAGTACTTC.

This chain uses TRBV19 with TRBJ1-1; TRBD1 aligns across 9 bases. The V gene end was trimmed by 2 bases and the J gene end by 7 bases; junction bases not matched to a gene: 11. The germline V gene has CDR1 LNHDA and CDR2 SQIVND (reference sequence). This CDR3 contains 16 residues. As DNA, the CDR3 is TGTGCCAGTAGTATAAACACCGGGACAGGGCTCGTTGAAGCTTTCTTT. It is translated as CASSINTGTGLVEAFF.

The rearrangement links TRBV11-2 to TRBJ2-7; 7 nucleotides line up with TRBD2. The V segment lost 4 bases and the J segment 0 bases; nucleotides outside the gene matches: 9. This CDR3 is 16 amino acids long. The V gene's germline CDR1 is SGHAT and CDR2 FQNNGV. This CDR3 is CASSSLGGKSSYEQYF. The CDR3 nucleotides are TGTGCCAGCAGCTCCCTGGGGGGGAAGAGCTCCTACGAGCAGTACTTC.

The chain employs TRBV28 and TRBJ1-1; a weak D match, TRBD1 (5 bases). V was trimmed by 3 bases and J by 6 bases, leaving 11 bases between them. The CDR3 is 13 amino acids. Germline CDR1 MDHEN, CDR2 SYDVKM. For the CDR3, the DNA is TGTGCCAGCAGTTTTAGACTGGGGGCTGAAGCTTTCTTT. Amino acids: CASSFRLGAEAFF.

The chain uses TRBV30 and TRBJ1-2; no reliable D call. Germline V gene lookup returns CDR1 GTSNPN and CDR2 SVGIG (reference sequence). V lost 1 base to trimming and J lost 8 bases, with 14 bases between them. This CDR3 is 13 amino acids long. CDR3 residues: CAWSANWNKGYTF. DNA for the CDR3: TGTGCCTGGAGTGCCAACTGGAACAAGGGCTACACCTTC.

The rearrangement uses TRBV19 and TRBJ1-3, with no clear D. Trimming took off 1 base at V and 2 bases at J, with 9 bases between the two ends. This CDR3 contains 15 residues. Germline loops: CDR1 LNHDA, CDR2 SQIVND (reference sequence). CDR3 loop: CASSIASAAGNTIYF. The CDR3 DNA is TGTGCCAGTAGTATAGCATCGGCTGCTGGAAACACCATATATTTT.

This chain joins TRBV28 and TRBJ2-3; TRBD1 might be the D (6 bases). Germline lookup yields CDR1 MDHEN and CDR2 SYDVKM. The CDR3 totals 16 residues. V lost 4 bases to trimming and J lost 0 bases, with 14 bases between them. The chain's CDR3 is CASSSRDRYSTDTQYF. The CDR3 region has the DNA TGTGCCAGCAGTTCTCGAGACAGGTATAGCACAGATACGCAGTATTTT. Looking up the rest from reference TRBV28 and TRBJ2-3 gives the full variable domain: DVKVTQSSRYLVKRTGEKVFLECVQDMDHENMFWYRQDPGLGLRLIYFSYDVKMKEKGDIPEGYSVSREKKERFSLILESASTNQTSMYLCASSSRDRYSTDTQYFGPGTRLTVL.

In its sample, this clone was seen once. V and J are TRBV19 and TRBJ1-3; no clear D. CDR1 is LNHDA and CDR2 is SQIVND in the germline V gene (reference sequence). V lost 7 bases, J lost 4 bases, and 14 bases lay in between. The CDR3 spans 14 residues. In DNA, the CDR3 is TGTGCCAGTACCCCGCCCCCAAGGGGAAACACCATATATTTT. It translates to CASTPPPRGNTIYF.